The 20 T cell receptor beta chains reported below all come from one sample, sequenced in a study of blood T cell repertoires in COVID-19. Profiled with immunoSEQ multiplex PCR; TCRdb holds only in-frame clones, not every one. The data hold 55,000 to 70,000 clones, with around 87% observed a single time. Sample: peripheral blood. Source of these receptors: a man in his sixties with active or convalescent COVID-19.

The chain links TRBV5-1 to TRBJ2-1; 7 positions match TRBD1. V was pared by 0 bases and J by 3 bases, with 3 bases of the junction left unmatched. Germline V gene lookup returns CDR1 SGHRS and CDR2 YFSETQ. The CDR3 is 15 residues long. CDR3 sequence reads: CASSLGTGIYNEQFF. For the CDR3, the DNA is TGCGCCAGCAGCTTGGGGACAGGTATCTACAATGAGCAGTTCTTC.

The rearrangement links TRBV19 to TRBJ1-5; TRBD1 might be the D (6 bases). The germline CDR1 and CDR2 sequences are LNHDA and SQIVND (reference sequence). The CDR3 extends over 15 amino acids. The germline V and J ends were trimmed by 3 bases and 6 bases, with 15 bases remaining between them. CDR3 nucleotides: TGTGCCAGTAGTATTCAAGGGGGTAGTATTCAGCCCCAGCATTTT. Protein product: CASSIQGGSIQPQHF.

The CDR3 protein is CASSRDRGVNQPQHF. CDR3 sequence (DNA): TGTGCCAGCAGCCGAGACAGGGGAGTCAATCAGCCCCAGCATTTT. The chain employs TRBV6-5 and TRBJ1-5, with 8 bases fitting TRBD1. Germline lookup yields CDR1 MNHEY and CDR2 SVGAGI. The CDR3 is 15 amino acids. J lost 3 bases, V lost 6 bases, and 7 bases had no gene match.

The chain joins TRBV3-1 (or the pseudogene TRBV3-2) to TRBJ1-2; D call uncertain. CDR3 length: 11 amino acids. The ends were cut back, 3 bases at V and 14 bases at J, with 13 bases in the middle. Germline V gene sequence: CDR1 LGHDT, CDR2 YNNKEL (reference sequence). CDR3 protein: CASSQAQVETF. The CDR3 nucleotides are TGTGCCAGCAGCCAGGCCCAGGTCGAGACCTTC.

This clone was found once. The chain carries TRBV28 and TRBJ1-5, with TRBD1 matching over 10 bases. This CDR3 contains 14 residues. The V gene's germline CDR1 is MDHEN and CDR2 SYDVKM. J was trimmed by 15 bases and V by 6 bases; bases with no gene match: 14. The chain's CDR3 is CASSSGQGVVYGHF. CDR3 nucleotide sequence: TGTGCCAGCAGCTCAGGACAGGGGGTTGTTTACGGGCATTTT.

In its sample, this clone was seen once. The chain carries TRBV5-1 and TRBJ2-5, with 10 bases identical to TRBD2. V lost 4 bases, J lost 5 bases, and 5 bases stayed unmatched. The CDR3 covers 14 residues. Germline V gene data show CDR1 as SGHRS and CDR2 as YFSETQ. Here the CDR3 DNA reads TGCGCCAGCAGCCCCGGGACTAGCGACGAGACCCAGTACTTC. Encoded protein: CASSPGTSDETQYF.

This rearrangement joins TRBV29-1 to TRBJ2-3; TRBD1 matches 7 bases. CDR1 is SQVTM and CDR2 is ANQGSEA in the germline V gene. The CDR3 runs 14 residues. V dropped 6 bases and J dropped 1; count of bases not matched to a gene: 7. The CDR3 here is CSVRQGWGTDTQYF. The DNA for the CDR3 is TGCAGCGTGAGACAGGGATGGGGCACAGATACGCAGTATTTT.

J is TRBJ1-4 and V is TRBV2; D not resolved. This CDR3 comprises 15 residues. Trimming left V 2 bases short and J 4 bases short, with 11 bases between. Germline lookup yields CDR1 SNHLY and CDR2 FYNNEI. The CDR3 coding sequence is TGTGCCAGCAGTGAAAGCCAACGGGATAATGAAAAACTGTTTTTT. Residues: CASSESQRDNEKLFF.

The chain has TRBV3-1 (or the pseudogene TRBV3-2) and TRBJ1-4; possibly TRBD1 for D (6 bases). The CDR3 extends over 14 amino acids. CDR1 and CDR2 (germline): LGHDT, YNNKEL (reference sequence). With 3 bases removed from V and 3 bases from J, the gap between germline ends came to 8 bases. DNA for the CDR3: TGTGCCAGCAGCCAGGGGGCCCCTAATGAAAAACTGTTTTTT. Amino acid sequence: CASSQGAPNEKLFF.

The DNA for the CDR3 is TGTGCCAGCAGCTTACAGGGGATCTCTGGAAACACCATATATTTT. It yields the protein CASSLQGISGNTIYF. This chain links TRBV7-2 with TRBJ1-3; D is perhaps TRBD1 (6 bases). Trimming stripped 2 bases from V and 0 bases from J, with 8 bases between. CDR3 size: 15 residues. The V gene's germline CDR1 is SGHTA and CDR2 FQGNSA.

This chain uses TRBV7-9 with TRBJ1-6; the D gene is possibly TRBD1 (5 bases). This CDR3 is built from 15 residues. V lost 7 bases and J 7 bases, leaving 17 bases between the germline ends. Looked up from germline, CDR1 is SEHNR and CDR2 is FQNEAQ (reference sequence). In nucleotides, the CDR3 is TGTGCCAGCACGCCAGCCGGGGGAGTGAATTCACCCCTCCACTTT. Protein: CASTPAGGVNSPLHF.

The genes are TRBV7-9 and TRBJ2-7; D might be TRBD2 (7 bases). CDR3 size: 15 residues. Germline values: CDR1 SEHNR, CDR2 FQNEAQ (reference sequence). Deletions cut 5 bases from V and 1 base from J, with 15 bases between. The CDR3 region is CASSPRGAASYEQYF. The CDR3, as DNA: TGTGCCAGCAGCCCCCGGGGGGCAGCGTCCTACGAGCAGTACTTC.

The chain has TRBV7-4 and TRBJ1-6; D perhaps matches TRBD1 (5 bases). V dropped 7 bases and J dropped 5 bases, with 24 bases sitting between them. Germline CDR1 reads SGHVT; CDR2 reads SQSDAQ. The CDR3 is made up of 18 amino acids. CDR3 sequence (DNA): TGTGCCAGCAAGGGGAAGCAATACGGACGACCTAATAATTCACCCCTCCACTTT. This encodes CASKGKQYGRPNNSPLHF.

CDR3 coding DNA: TGTGCCAGCAGTCGCGGGGGAGGGGGCAATCAGCCCCAGCATTTT. This translates into CASSRGGGGNQPQHF. This rearrangement joins TRBV28 to TRBJ1-5; maybe TRBD1 (5 bases). Germline V CDR1 and CDR2: MDHEN, SYDVKM. Trimming removed 5 bases from V and 2 bases from J, with 13 bases in between. CDR3 size: 15 residues.

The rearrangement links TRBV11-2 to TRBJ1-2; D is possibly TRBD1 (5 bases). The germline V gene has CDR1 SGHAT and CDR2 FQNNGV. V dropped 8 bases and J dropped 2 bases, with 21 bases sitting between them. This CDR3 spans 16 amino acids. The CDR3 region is CASRSLVPRGNYGYTF. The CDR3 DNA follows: TGTGCCAGCCGTAGCTTAGTCCCTAGGGGAAACTATGGCTACACCTTC.

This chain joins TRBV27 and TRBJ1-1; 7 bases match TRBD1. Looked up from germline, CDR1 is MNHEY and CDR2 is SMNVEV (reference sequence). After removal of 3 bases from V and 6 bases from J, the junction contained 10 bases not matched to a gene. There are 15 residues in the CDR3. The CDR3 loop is CASSFWRGRRAEAFF. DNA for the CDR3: TGTGCCAGCAGTTTCTGGAGGGGGCGGAGGGCTGAAGCTTTCTTT.

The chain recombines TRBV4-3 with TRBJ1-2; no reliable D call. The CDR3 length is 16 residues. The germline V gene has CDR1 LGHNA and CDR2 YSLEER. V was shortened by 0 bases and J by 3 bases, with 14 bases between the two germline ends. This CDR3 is CASSQDGETGHYGYTF. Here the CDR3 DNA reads TGCGCCAGCAGCCAAGATGGGGAGACCGGGCACTATGGCTACACCTTC.

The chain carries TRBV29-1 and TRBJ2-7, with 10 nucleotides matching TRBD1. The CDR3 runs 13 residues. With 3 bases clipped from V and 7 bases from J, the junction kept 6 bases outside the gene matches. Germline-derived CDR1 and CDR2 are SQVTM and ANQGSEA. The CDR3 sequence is CSVETPGQGEQYF. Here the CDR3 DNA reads TGCAGCGTTGAGACCCCGGGACAGGGGGAGCAGTACTTC.

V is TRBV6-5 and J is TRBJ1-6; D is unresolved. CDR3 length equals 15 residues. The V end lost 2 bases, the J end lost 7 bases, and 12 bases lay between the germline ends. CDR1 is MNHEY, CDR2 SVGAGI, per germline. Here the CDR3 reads CASSYEQSGNSPLHF. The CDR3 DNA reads TGTGCCAGCAGTTACGAACAGAGCGGCAATTCACCCCTCCACTTT.

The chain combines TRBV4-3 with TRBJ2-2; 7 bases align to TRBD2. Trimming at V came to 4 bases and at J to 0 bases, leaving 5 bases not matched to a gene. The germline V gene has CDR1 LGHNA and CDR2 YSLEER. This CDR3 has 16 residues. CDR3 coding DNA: TGCGCCAGCAGCCGCACCGGGACTACGAACACCGGGGAGCTGTTTTTT. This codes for CASSRTGTTNTGELFF.